Presented here are 29 T cell receptor beta chains from one specimen sequenced in a study of long-term antiretroviral therapy in people with HIV. At the survey level, the v3.0 immunoSEQ assay was run. Profiled with immunoSEQ multiplex PCR; TCRdb holds only in-frame clones, not every one. The sample contains tens of thousands of clones, 80% of which appear only once. The specimen comprised unsorted PBMCs, sampled 3.4 years after starting antiretroviral therapy. The receptors derive from a man younger than 40 with HIV.

The chain recombines TRBV27 with TRBJ2-5; maybe TRBD2 (5 bases). This CDR3 region has 12 residues. CDR1 is MNHEY, CDR2 SMNVEV, per germline (reference sequence). V lost 3 bases, J lost 4 bases, and 6 bases lay in between. The CDR3 sequence is CASSFEGETQYF. The CDR3 nucleotides read TGTGCCAGCAGTTTCGAGGGAGAGACCCAGTACTTC.

This chain links TRBV5-1 with TRBJ1-2, with a weak D call TRBD1 (5 bases). The CDR3 sequence is 15 residues long. Germline loops: CDR1 SGHRS, CDR2 YFSETQ. Trimming cost V 3 bases and J 3 bases, with 15 bases left between them. CDR3 sequence (DNA): TGCGCCAGCAGCTACGGTCAGGGTAATTACTATGGCTACACCTTC. Translated: CASSYGQGNYYGYTF. Looking up the rest from reference TRBV5-1 and TRBJ1-2 gives the full variable domain: KAGVTQTPRYLIKTRGQQVTLSCSPISGHRSVSWYQQTPGQGLQFLFEYFSETQRNKGNFPGRFSGRQFSNSRSEMNVSTLELGDSALYLCASSYGQGNYYGYTFGSGTRLTVV.

This rearrangement joins TRBV11-2 to TRBJ1-5; D unclear. Trimming left V 2 bases short and J 0 bases short, with 5 bases between. Germline V gene data show CDR1 as SGHAT and CDR2 as FQNNGV. The CDR3 has 14 residues. This chain's CDR3 is CASSLLDSNQPQHF. CDR3 nucleotide sequence: TGTGCCAGCAGCTTACTGGATAGCAATCAGCCCCAGCATTTT.

This clone has a single count. V gene TRBV9 combines with J gene TRBJ2-1, with D tentatively TRBD2 (5 bases). The CDR3 loop spans 14 amino acids. The V gene lost 0 bases and the J gene lost 8 bases, with 12 bases spanning the gap. The V gene's germline CDR1 is SGDLS and CDR2 YYNGEE. CDR3 sequence reads: CASSVDALADEQFF. DNA of the CDR3: TGTGCCAGCAGCGTAGACGCCCTAGCCGATGAGCAGTTCTTC.

The rearrangement joins TRBV27 to TRBJ2-7; 12 nucleotides match TRBD2. Losses at the gene ends were 3 bases for V and 6 bases for J; bases not matched to a gene: 12. Germline CDR1 is MNHEY and CDR2 is SMNVEV (reference sequence). The CDR3 is 17 amino acids. CDR3 in DNA: TGTGCCAGCAGTTTTGCTGGACTAGCGGGATCCCCCTTCGAGCAGTACTTC. Amino acid sequence: CASSFAGLAGSPFEQYF.

V gene TRBV9 combines with J gene TRBJ2-2, with a tentative D call TRBD1 (6 bases). Germline values: CDR1 SGDLS, CDR2 YYNGEE. The ends were cut back, 3 bases at V and 0 bases at J, with 12 bases in the middle. This CDR3 has 16 residues. As DNA, the CDR3 is TGTGCCAGCAGCGCCCTACAGGGAGCGAACACCGGGGAGCTGTTTTTT. This gives the protein CASSALQGANTGELFF.

The chain is built from TRBV2 and TRBJ1-1; D unresolved. The germline CDR1 and CDR2 sequences are SNHLY and FYNNEI. The CDR3 length is 13 residues. V was clipped by 8 bases and J by 7 bases, with 17 bases between them. The chain's CDR3 is CASGLSVGIEAFF. The CDR3 DNA reads TGTGCCAGCGGGCTCTCTGTCGGAATTGAAGCTTTCTTT.

The chain carries TRBV2 and TRBJ1-2, with unresolved D. Between the trimmed V and J ends, which lost 6 bases and 0 bases, there was a span of 8 bases. Germline V gene sequence: CDR1 SNHLY, CDR2 FYNNEI. The CDR3 totals 13 residues. CDR3 sequence reads: CASSGSSNYGYTF. The CDR3 DNA is TGTGCCAGCAGCGGCAGTTCTAACTATGGCTACACCTTC.

This clone occurred once. This chain links TRBV7-2 with TRBJ2-1, with 7 positions matching TRBD2. CDR1 SGHTA and CDR2 FQGNSA come from the germline V gene. The CDR3 is 14 amino acids. The V gene end was trimmed by 0 bases and the J gene end by 4 bases; junction bases not matched to a gene: 0. The CDR3 region has the DNA TGTGCCAGCAGCTTAGCGGGAGGGTACAATGAGCAGTTCTTC. Translating gives CASSLAGGYNEQFF.

This clone was seen once. The chain carries TRBV28 and TRBJ2-6; D not resolved. The CDR3 length is 15 residues. V lost 2 bases and J lost 0, with 5 bases in between. Per the germline V gene, CDR1 is MDHEN and CDR2 is SYDVKM. DNA for the CDR3: TGTGCCAGCAGTTTAACCAGCTCTGGGGCCAACGTCCTGACTTTC. Translating it yields CASSLTSSGANVLTF.

The chain joins TRBV7-9 to TRBJ2-1; D is unresolved. CDR1 is SEHNR and CDR2 is FQNEAQ in the germline V gene (reference sequence). The CDR3 totals 13 residues. V was pared by 5 bases and J by 8 bases, with 13 bases between. CDR3 sequence: CASSAGLGHEQFF. The DNA of the CDR3 is TGTGCCAGCAGCGCTGGCCTGGGCCATGAGCAGTTCTTC.

This sequence joins TRBV19 and TRBJ1-5; 9 nucleotides align to TRBD1. The CDR3 sequence is 14 residues long. The V segment lost 7 bases and the J segment 6 bases; nucleotides outside the gene matches: 7. The germline gives CDR1 LNHDA, CDR2 SQIVND (reference sequence). The CDR3 loop is CASTLDRGGQPQHF. The CDR3 nucleotides are TGTGCCAGTACCCTGGACAGGGGAGGTCAGCCCCAGCATTTT. Complete variable domain (other parts from reference TRBV19 and TRBJ1-5): DGGITQSPKYLFRKEGQNVTLSCEQNLNHDAMYWYRQDPGQGLRLIYYSQIVNDFQKGDIAEGYSVSREKKESFPLTVTSAQKNPTAFYLCASTLDRGGQPQHFGDGTRLSIL.

The chain has TRBV7-9 and TRBJ1-3; the D is unclear. Germline-derived CDR1 and CDR2 are SEHNR and FQNEAQ (reference sequence). V was cut by 2 bases and J by 0 bases, with 5 bases left in between. The CDR3 covers 14 residues. CDR3 sequence (DNA): TGTGCCAGCAGCTTAAGTAGCTCTGGAAACACCATATATTTT. Translated, it gives CASSLSSSGNTIYF.

The chain links TRBV13 to TRBJ2-3, with TRBD2 identical over 7 bases. The ends lost 7 bases at V and 1 base at J; junction bases unmatched: 5. The V gene's germline CDR1 is PRHDT and CDR2 FYEKMQ (reference sequence). The CDR3 runs 14 residues. The CDR3 is CASTHRGGTDTQYF. CDR3 nucleotide sequence: TGTGCCAGCACCCACCGGGGGGGCACAGATACGCAGTATTTT.

The CDR3 region is CASSRDRVHTKNIQYF. The DNA of the CDR3 is TGTGCCAGCAGCCGGGACAGGGTCCATACCAAAAACATTCAGTACTTC. The chain combines TRBV7-3 with TRBJ2-4, with 9 bases lining up with TRBD1. Germline values: CDR1 SGHTA, CDR2 FQGTGA. J gave up 2 bases and V 5 bases, and 7 bases lay outside the gene matches. The CDR3 sequence is 16 residues long.

This clone is a singleton in its sample. The chain uses TRBV29-1 and TRBJ1-4; possible D gene TRBD1, 6 bases. V was pared by 5 bases and J by 7 bases, with 11 bases between. Germline lookup yields CDR1 SQVTM and CDR2 ANQGSEA. The CDR3 length is 12 residues. Here the CDR3 reads CSVSQGGEKLFF. The CDR3 DNA follows: TGCAGCGTTTCACAGGGAGGTGAAAAACTGTTTTTT.

This clone came up a few times. The J gene is TRBJ2-7, the V gene TRBV10-1, with D tentatively TRBD2 (6 bases). The CDR3 runs 15 residues. Germline lookup yields CDR1 WNHNN and CDR2 SYGVQD (reference sequence). V was cut by 3 bases and J by 4 bases, with 16 bases left in between. CDR3 protein: CASSDSVAGGYEQYF. CDR3 DNA sequence: TGCGCCAGCAGTGATTCAGTCGCTGGAGGGTACGAGCAGTACTTC.

With regard to this clone: Its ends do not fully match the called genes, so a read error is possible. For the CDR3, the DNA is TGTGCCAGTAGTATACCCGGGAACCCTGAAGCTTTCTTT. It yields the protein CASSIPGNPEAFF. The chain recombines TRBV19 with TRBJ1-1, with D unresolved. Germline-derived CDR1 and CDR2 are LNHDA and SQIVND (reference sequence). CDR3 length equals 13 residues.

J is TRBJ2-1 and V is TRBV18; D might be TRBD2 (5 bases). Germline assignment: CDR1 KGHSH and CDR2 LQKENI. This CDR3 is 17 amino acids long. V was clipped by 3 bases and J by 2 bases, with 17 bases between them. The CDR3 here is CASSPTRGSVAYNEQFF. CDR3 sequence (DNA): TGTGCCAGCTCACCCACTCGTGGGAGTGTGGCCTACAATGAGCAGTTCTTC.

This rearrangement joins TRBV7-8 to TRBJ1-4, with D hard to call. Germline V lookup: CDR1 SGHVS, CDR2 FQNEAQ. Trimming took 5 bases from V and 8 from J, leaving 12 bases between them. This CDR3 contains 13 residues. The CDR3 is CASSPVNMEKLFF. DNA of the CDR3: TGTGCCAGCAGCCCTGTAAACATGGAAAAACTGTTTTTT.

The rearrangement uses TRBV28 and TRBJ1-2; D unclear. Trimming took 3 bases from V and 2 from J, leaving 10 bases between them. The CDR3 has 14 amino acids. Germline loops: CDR1 MDHEN, CDR2 SYDVKM. CDR3 sequence: CASSFPGMNYGYTF. In DNA, the CDR3 is TGTGCCAGCAGTTTTCCGGGGATGAACTATGGCTACACCTTC.

The V and J genes are TRBV7-2 and TRBJ1-1, with TRBD1 as a possible D gene (6 bases). In germline, CDR1 is SGHTA, CDR2 FQGNSA. Trimming took 3 bases from V and 6 from J, leaving 14 bases between them. The CDR3 consists of 14 residues. The CDR3: CASSFPSRTAEAFF. The DNA for the CDR3 is TGTGCCAGCAGCTTCCCGTCCAGGACAGCTGAAGCTTTCTTT.

The chain employs TRBV5-4 and TRBJ2-3; 10 positions match TRBD2. The germline gives CDR1 SGHNT, CDR2 YYREEE (reference sequence). Germline trimming cut 1 base from V and 3 bases from J; bases unmatched to any gene: 8. The CDR3 totals 17 residues. The CDR3 DNA reads TGTGCCAGCAGCTTGAGGGGGGGACTAGCGATAACAGATACGCAGTATTTT. This codes for CASSLRGGLAITDTQYF.

J is TRBJ2-1 and V is TRBV9; D not resolved. The CDR3 is made up of 12 amino acids. Germline V lookup: CDR1 SGDLS, CDR2 YYNGEE. The V end was cut by 4 bases, the J end by 10 bases, with 12 bases between. CDR3 loop: CASSTPRAEQFF. CDR3 nucleotide sequence: TGTGCCAGCAGCACCCCCCGGGCCGAGCAGTTCTTC.

The J gene is TRBJ2-7, the V gene TRBV14; 8 bases are shared with TRBD1. The CDR3 contains 15 residues. The germline V gene has CDR1 SGHDN and CDR2 FVKESK. V dropped 4 bases and J dropped 4; count of bases not matched to a gene: 9. The DNA of the CDR3 is TGTGCCAGCAGCCCTGACAGGGGATTGCGATACGAGCAGTACTTC. Protein product: CASSPDRGLRYEQYF.

This chain uses TRBV28 with TRBJ1-5, with 12 bases identical to TRBD1. Germline V gene data show CDR1 as MDHEN and CDR2 as SYDVKM. J was trimmed by 9 bases and V by 3 bases; bases with no gene match: 9. The CDR3 runs 16 residues. The chain's CDR3 is CASSFPGTGGGRPQHF. The CDR3 DNA follows: TGTGCCAGCAGTTTTCCCGGGACAGGGGGCGGACGGCCCCAGCATTTT.

The sample holds one count of this clone. V gene TRBV7-2 combines with J gene TRBJ2-3; D is perhaps TRBD1 (6 bases). The CDR3 has 15 residues. Per germline, CDR1 SGHTA and CDR2 FQGNSA. V was cut by 3 bases and J by 5 bases, with 15 bases left in between. CDR3 bases: TGTGCCAGCAGCTTCTGGGGGCAGTTTTTAGATACGCAGTATTTT. The encoded protein is CASSFWGQFLDTQYF.

This rearrangement joins TRBV5-5 to TRBJ2-2; TRBD1 might be the D (5 bases). The CDR3 loop spans 16 amino acids. V lost 4 bases and J lost 1, with 14 bases in between. CDR1 is SGHKS and CDR2 is YYEKEE in the germline V gene (reference sequence). The CDR3 nucleotides are TGTGCCAGCAGCCCCCGGGCAGGGTGGAACACCGGGGAGCTGTTTTTT. Protein sequence: CASSPRAGWNTGELFF.

V and J are TRBV5-6 and TRBJ2-7; 12 bases match TRBD2. V shed 4 bases and J 2 bases; nucleotides not matched to a gene: 10. The CDR3 totals 17 residues. CDR1 is SGHDT, CDR2 YYEEEE, per germline. The CDR3 here is CASSLRLAGVSAYEQYF. In DNA form, the CDR3 reads TGTGCCAGCAGCCTACGACTAGCGGGAGTATCGGCCTACGAGCAGTACTTC.